Sequencing of this T cell receptor beta chain was carried out in a study of response to subunit inactivated influenza vaccine. MiXCR was run by TCRdb on the RT-PCR reads, yielding one entry per CDR3 protein. The profile covers about 540,000 distinct CDR3 sequences, with 20% to 25% appearing a single time and under 3.5% taken by the ten largest. Trimming left V 7 bases short and J 7 bases short, with 13 bases between. The CDR3 contains 12 residues. This clonotype was recorded a few times. Antigen unknown. Study findings and constraints: New T cells are recruited in small numbers by each seasonal influenza vaccination, according to the authors' suggestion.

This sample also belongs to another study, concerning T cells expressing NK-cell markers. From that paper: The authors generated TCR beta cDNA through 5'RACE template switching with UMIs. The study drew TCR beta repertoires from sorted CD3+CD56+NKG2C+, CD3+CD56+NKG2C- and CD3+CD56-NKG2C+ T cells.

The sample was CD4+ T cells sorted from PBMCs, taken roughly 12 days after vaccination. This chain links TRBV12-3 or TRBV12-4 with TRBJ1-2; D remains unclear. The TCR was taken from a man aged 50 to 59 who received an inactivated influenza vaccine. CDR3 amino acids: CASTRGGSGYTF. For the CDR3, the DNA is TGTGCCAGCACCCGAGGAGGGTCTGGCTACACCTTC.